A single sample gave rise to the 23 T cell receptor beta chains below, sequenced in a study of T cells in Graves' hyperthyroidism and ophthalmopathy. The source material, RNA transcripts, was used to amplify TCR beta CDR3 regions. When the TCR CDR3 underwent first-round RT-PCR, the HTBI primer set was used. TCRdb passed the multiplex PCR reads through MiXCR, listing each CDR3 protein once. The sample holds about 46,000 distinct CDR3 sequences, approximately 50% seen once. Source material: peripheral blood or thyroid tissue (not recorded which). These receptors were taken from a woman aged 45-60 years with Graves' hyperthyroidism.

This clonotype was recorded at least ten times. J is TRBJ2-2 and V is TRBV5-1; TRBD2 agrees at 14 bases. Germline CDR1 and CDR2: SGHRS and YFSETQ. CDR3 length equals 15 residues. V trimming: 5 bases; J trimming: 6 bases; junction bases outside the gene matches: 3. CDR3 sequence: CASRPGLAGAGELFF. The CDR3 DNA reads as TGCGCCAGCAGGCCGGGACTAGCGGGAGCCGGGGAGCTGTTTTTT.

This clonotype occurred many times. The chain combines TRBV7-9 with TRBJ2-5; 13 nucleotides align to TRBD2. V shed 4 bases and J 0 bases; nucleotides not matched to a gene: 5. The V gene's germline CDR1 is SEHNR and CDR2 FQNEAQ (reference sequence). The CDR3 is 17 amino acids. The CDR3 sequence: CASSSGLAGQHQETQYF. CDR3 DNA: TGTGCCAGCAGCTCGGGACTAGCGGGGCAGCACCAAGAGACCCAGTACTTC.

This clonotype has ten or more counts. The chain recombines TRBV7-9 with TRBJ1-4; 8 nucleotides align to TRBD1. The CDR3 has 14 amino acids. The V segment lost 5 bases and the J segment 8 bases; nucleotides outside the gene matches: 7. The germline CDR1 and CDR2 sequences are SEHNR and FQNEAQ (reference sequence). This chain's CDR3 is CASSPRQGSEKLFF. CDR3 bases: TGTGCCAGCAGCCCTCGACAGGGGAGCGAAAAACTGTTTTTT.

The chain employs TRBV7-9 and TRBJ1-5; the D gene is possibly TRBD1 (5 bases). Trimming took off 5 bases at V and 14 bases at J, with 19 bases between the two ends. Per germline, CDR1 SEHNR and CDR2 FQNEAQ (reference sequence). The CDR3 spans 13 residues. The CDR3 sequence: CASSPVGEYHEHF. The CDR3 DNA is TGTGCCAGCAGCCCGGTGGGGGAGTACCACGAGCATTTT.

The DNA for the CDR3 is TGCAGTGCTAGAGACTTCTACGAGCAGTACTTC. Its protein product is CSARDFYEQYF. V is TRBV20-1 and J is TRBJ2-7, with no clear D. The CDR3 extends over 11 amino acids. The V gene's germline CDR1 is DFQATT and CDR2 SNEGSKA (reference sequence). V was clipped by 0 bases and J by 3 bases, with 3 bases between them.

A few counts support this clonotype. This chain joins TRBV6-2 or TRBV6-3 and TRBJ2-5, with TRBD1 matching 9 bases. The CDR3 extends over 16 amino acids. Per the germline V gene, CDR1 is MNHEY and CDR2 is SVGEGT. Trimming at V came to 5 bases and at J to 0 bases, leaving 7 bases not matched to a gene. In DNA, the CDR3 is TGTGCCAGCAGTATAGCGACAGGGGGATACCAAGAGACCCAGTACTTC. Translation: CASSIATGGYQETQYF.

This clonotype was detected a few times. This chain uses TRBV11-2 with TRBJ2-3; 8 nucleotides agree with TRBD2. The CDR3 covers 15 residues. Germline CDR1 and CDR2: SGHAT and FQNNGV. The V gene end was trimmed by 2 bases and the J gene end by 4 bases; junction bases not matched to a gene: 5. CDR3 protein: CASSLYGRAADTQYF. For the CDR3, the DNA is TGTGCCAGCAGCTTATACGGGAGGGCCGCAGATACGCAGTATTTT.

The sample holds one count of this clonotype. This sequence joins TRBV7-9 and TRBJ2-5, with 12 bases identical to TRBD2. With V trimmed by 5 bases and J by 4 bases, 2 bases remained unmatched. This CDR3 has 14 amino acids. The V gene's germline CDR1 is SEHNR and CDR2 FQNEAQ (reference sequence). CDR3 sequence: CASSVTSGRETQYF. The CDR3 region has the DNA TGTGCCAGCAGCGTGACTAGCGGGAGAGAGACCCAGTACTTC.

CDR3 nucleotides: TGCGCCAGCAGCCTATTCGGGACAGGGGGTTCATCCTACGAGCAGTACTTC. Translated: CASSLFGTGGSSYEQYF. V usage is TRBV5-1 and J usage is TRBJ2-7; 11 bases align to TRBD1. Germline lookup yields CDR1 SGHRS and CDR2 YFSETQ. After removal of 4 bases from V and 1 base from J, the junction contained 10 bases not matched to a gene. The length of the CDR3 is 17 residues.

This clonotype was counted many times. V gene TRBV6-6 combines with J gene TRBJ2-7, with D perhaps matching TRBD1 (5 bases). CDR3 size: 12 residues. The V gene lost 5 bases and the J gene lost 3 bases, with 8 bases spanning the gap. Germline V CDR1 and CDR2: MNHNY, SVGAGI (reference sequence). CDR3 sequence reads: CASSRGYYEQYF. DNA of the CDR3: TGTGCCAGCAGTAGGGGCTACTACGAGCAGTACTTC.

The rearrangement links TRBV7-2 to TRBJ2-7; D is unclear. V was trimmed by 5 bases and J by 5 bases, leaving 7 bases between them. Germline CDR1 SGHTA, CDR2 FQGNSA. The CDR3 consists of 11 residues. CDR3 loop: CASSPSDEQYF. The CDR3 region has the DNA TGTGCCAGCAGCCCCTCGGACGAGCAGTACTTC.

This clonotype was picked up many times. The chain combines TRBV7-2 with TRBJ1-3; D remains unclear. Germline CDR1 and CDR2: SGHTA and FQGNSA. V dropped 3 bases and J dropped 4 bases, with 7 bases sitting between them. The CDR3 spans 13 residues. The CDR3 reads CASSLESGNTIYF. The CDR3 region has the DNA TGTGCCAGCAGCTTGGAGAGCGGAAACACCATATATTTT.

This clonotype was seen many times. The V gene is TRBV20-1, the J gene TRBJ2-5; TRBD2 agrees at 7 bases. Germline V gene sequence: CDR1 DFQATT, CDR2 SNEGSKA (reference sequence). The CDR3 has 13 amino acids. V lost 5 bases to trimming and J lost 5 bases; unmatched junction nucleotides: 8. The CDR3 is CSAQAGMEETQYF. CDR3 nucleotides: TGCAGTGCTCAAGCGGGAATGGAGGAGACCCAGTACTTC.

This clonotype was recorded at least ten times. In nucleotides, the CDR3 is TGTGCCAGCAGTTACGCCGGACAGGTAACCTACGAGCAGTACTTC. Translated: CASSYAGQVTYEQYF. The chain carries TRBV6-2 or TRBV6-3 and TRBJ2-7, with 7 bases that match TRBD1. CDR1 is MNHEY and CDR2 is SVGEGT in the germline V gene. V lost 2 bases to trimming and J lost 2 bases; unmatched junction nucleotides: 6. This CDR3 comprises 15 residues.

The chain is built from TRBV6-5 and TRBJ2-6; maybe TRBD1 (6 bases). V was trimmed by 5 bases and J by 2 bases, leaving 16 bases between them. The CDR3 has 17 amino acids. Looked up from germline, CDR1 is MNHEY and CDR2 is SVGAGI. The CDR3: CASSEVGQGTGANVLTF. Here the CDR3 DNA reads TGTGCCAGCAGTGAAGTCGGGCAGGGGACTGGGGCCAACGTCCTGACTTTC.

The rearrangement joins TRBV5-1 to TRBJ2-7, with a weak D call TRBD1 (6 bases). The germline V gene encodes CDR1 SGHRS and CDR2 YFSETQ. V lost 0 bases and J lost 0, with 16 bases in between. This CDR3 region has 17 residues. CDR3 DNA: TGCGCCAGCAGCTTGGCGACAGGAGAAAGGGTCTCCTACGAGCAGTACTTC. The encoded protein is CASSLATGERVSYEQYF.

In its sample, this clonotype was seen many times. The V gene is TRBV28, the J gene TRBJ1-1; D is undetermined. Per germline, CDR1 MDHEN and CDR2 SYDVKM. Deletions cut 1 base from V and 4 bases from J, with 7 bases between. The CDR3 totals 13 residues. CDR3: CASSLSQFTEAFF. In DNA, the CDR3 is TGTGCCAGCAGTTTATCACAGTTCACTGAAGCTTTCTTT.

The chain joins TRBV20-1 to TRBJ1-1, with 7 bases lining up with TRBD1. Germline CDR1 reads DFQATT; CDR2 reads SNEGSKA (reference sequence). Trimming took 5 bases from V and 0 from J; bases not matched to a gene: 18. The CDR3 runs 18 residues. The CDR3 coding sequence is TGCAGTGCTCCTACTAGACTGAACACCGGGACAGTGAACACTGAAGCTTTCTTT. It is translated as CSAPTRLNTGTVNTEAFF.

The chain recombines TRBV13 with TRBJ2-5; 9 nucleotides agree with TRBD2. J was trimmed by 2 bases and V by 6 bases; bases with no gene match: 4. CDR3 length: 14 amino acids. Germline V gives CDR1 PRHDT, CDR2 FYEKMQ (reference sequence). The CDR3 DNA reads as TGTGCCAGCAGTCCGGGACTAGCTCAAGAGACCCAGTACTTC. Its translation is CASSPGLAQETQYF.

Concerning this clonotype: The germline gene is not matched at one end of the junction; a read error may be the cause. The genes are TRBV7-3 and TRBJ2-5, with 12 positions matching TRBD2. The V gene's germline CDR1 is SGHTA and CDR2 FQGTGA. The CDR3 totals 19 residues. In DNA form, the CDR3 reads TGCGCCAGCAGCTTGGCCTCCGGTACAGGACTAGCGGGACAAGAGACCCAGTACTTC. Its protein is CASSLASGTGLAGQETQYF. The whole variable domain, remainder taken from reference TRBV7-3 and TRBJ2-5, is GAGVSQTPSNKVTEKGKYVELRCDPISGHTALYWYRQSLGQGPEFLIYFQGTGAADDSGLPNDRFFAVRPEGSVSTLKIQRTERGDSAVYLCASSLASGTGLAGQETQYFGPGTRLLVL.

The chain uses TRBV10-3 and TRBJ1-1, with D unresolved. The V gene's germline CDR1 is ENHRY and CDR2 SYGVKD. Trimming shortened V by 3 bases and J by 0 bases, and 17 bases separated the two germline ends. The CDR3 has 17 residues. The CDR3 DNA sequence: TGTGCCATCAGTGAACCCATGCGGCCGAACATGAACACTGAAGCTTTCTTT. Translated: CAISEPMRPNMNTEAFF.

V is TRBV20-1 and J is TRBJ1-1; D is uncertain. CDR1 and CDR2 (germline): DFQATT, SNEGSKA (reference sequence). V dropped 2 bases and J dropped 5 bases, with 27 bases sitting between them. The CDR3 runs 18 residues. The CDR3, as DNA: TGCAGTGCTAGACGGGCCAGCGCCCGGGCCGGGGAGGGTACTGAAGCTTTCTTT. Encoded protein: CSARRASARAGEGTEAFF.

The chain recombines TRBV15 with TRBJ1-2; D gene uncertain. V dropped 0 bases and J dropped 5 bases, with 13 bases sitting between them. CDR1 and CDR2 (germline): LNHNV, YYDKDF (reference sequence). The CDR3 is 15 residues long. For the CDR3, the DNA is TGTGCCACCAGCAGAGATCGAACGTCAGCATATGGCTACACCTTC. Protein: CATSRDRTSAYGYTF. Filled out from reference TRBV15 and TRBJ1-2, the complete variable domain reads DAMVIQNPRYQVTQFGKPVTLSCSQTLNHNVMYWYQQKSSQAPKLLFHYYDKDFNNEADTPDNFQSRRPNTSFCFLDIRSPGLGDTAMYLCATSRDRTSAYGYTFGSGTRLTVV.